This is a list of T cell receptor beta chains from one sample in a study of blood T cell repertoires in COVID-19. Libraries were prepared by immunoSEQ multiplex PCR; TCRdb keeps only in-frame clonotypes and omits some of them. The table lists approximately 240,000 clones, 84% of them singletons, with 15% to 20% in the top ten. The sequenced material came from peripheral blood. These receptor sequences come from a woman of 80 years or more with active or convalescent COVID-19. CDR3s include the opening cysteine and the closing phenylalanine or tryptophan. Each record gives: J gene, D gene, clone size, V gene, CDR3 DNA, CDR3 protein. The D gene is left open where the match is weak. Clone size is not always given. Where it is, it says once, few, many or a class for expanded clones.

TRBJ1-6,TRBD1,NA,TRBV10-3,TGTGCCATCAGTGAACAGGGGAGCTCCTATAATTCACCCCTCCACTTT,CAISEQGSSYNSPLHF
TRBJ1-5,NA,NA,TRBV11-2,TGTGCCAGCAGCTTAAGCAGGGCCGTCAACCAGCCCCAGCATTTT,CASSLSRAVNQPQHF
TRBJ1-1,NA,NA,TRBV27,TGTGCCAGCAGAGACCTTGGGGGGACTGAAGCTTTCTTT,CASRDLGGTEAFF
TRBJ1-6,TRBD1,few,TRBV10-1,TGCGCCAGCAGTGAGCCTGTGGGGGGACAGGGCTCCTATAATTCACCCCTCCACTTT,CASSEPVGGQGSYNSPLHF
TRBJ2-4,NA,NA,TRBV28,TGTGCCAGCAGTTTGACAGCAACCAAAAACATTCAGTACTTC,CASSLTATKNIQYF
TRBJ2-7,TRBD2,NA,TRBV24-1,TGTGCCACCAGTGATTTCTCCTTGCGGGAGAGCTACGAGCAGTACTTC,CATSDFSLRESYEQYF
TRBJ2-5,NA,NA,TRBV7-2,TGTGCCAGCAGCCCCCCGGGACTCCGAGGGGAGACCCAGTACTTC,CASSPPGLRGETQYF
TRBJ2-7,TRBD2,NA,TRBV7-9,TGTGCCAGCAGCTTAGATGCGGGAGGGTCCCCCGAGCAGTACTTC,CASSLDAGGSPEQYF
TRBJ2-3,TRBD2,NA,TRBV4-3,TGCGCCAGCAGCCAAGCCACGGGGGGTGGTAACACAGATACGCAGTATTTT,CASSQATGGGNTDTQYF
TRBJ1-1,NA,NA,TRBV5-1,TGCGCCAGCAAGGGGGACACGAACACTGAAGCTTTCTTT,CASKGDTNTEAFF
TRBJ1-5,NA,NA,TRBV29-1,TGCAGCGTTCAGGGGTCGGGAAATCAGCCCCAGCATTTT,CSVQGSGNQPQHF
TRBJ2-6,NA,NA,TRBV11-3,TGTGCCAGCAGCTTCCGGACAGCTGGGGCCAACGTCCTGACTTTC,CASSFRTAGANVLTF
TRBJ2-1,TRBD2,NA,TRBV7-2,TGTGCCAGCAGCTTAGGAGCTAGCGGGGCTTACAATGAGCAGTTCTTC,CASSLGASGAYNEQFF
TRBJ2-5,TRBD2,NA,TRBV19,TGTGCCAGTAGTAGGGCGGGAGCGCAAGAGACCCAGTACTTC,CASSRAGAQETQYF
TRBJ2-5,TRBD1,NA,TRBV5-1,TGCGCCAGCAGCTTGGCCGGTAGAGGGGGCAGAGAGACCCAGTACTTC,CASSLAGRGGRETQYF
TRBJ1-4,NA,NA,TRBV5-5,TGTGCCAGCAGCTTGGTACGGACAGCGAATGAAAAACTGTTTTTT,CASSLVRTANEKLFF
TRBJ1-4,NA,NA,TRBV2,TGTGCCAGCAGTCCTTACAGTTCCGAACGTGAAAAACTGTTTTTT,CASSPYSSEREKLFF
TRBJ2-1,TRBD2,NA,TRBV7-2,TGTGCCAGCAGTACGGGGGGGGTTGGTTCGGTCCATGAGCAGTTCTTC,CASSTGGVGSVHEQFF
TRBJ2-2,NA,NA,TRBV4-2,TGTGCCAGCAGCCAGGACTACGGAGGGGAGCTGTTTTTT,CASSQDYGGELFF
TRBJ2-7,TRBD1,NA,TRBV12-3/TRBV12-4,TGTGCCAGCCAGGGGGACGAGGGCGACGAGCAGTACTTC,CASQGDEGDEQYF
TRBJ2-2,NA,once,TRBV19,TGTGCCAGTATCCCGGGGGAACTTCGGCCCGGGGAGCTGTTTTTT,CASIPGELRPGELFF
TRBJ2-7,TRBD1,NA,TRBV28,TGTGCCAGCAGTTTATCGGGACAGGGTTACGAGCAGTACTTC,CASSLSGQGYEQYF
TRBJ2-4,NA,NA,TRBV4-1,TGCGCCAGCACTCTAACCGGCCGACAGGTTAAAGAAGACATTCAGTACTTC,CASTLTGRQVKEDIQYF
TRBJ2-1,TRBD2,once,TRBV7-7,TGTGCCAGCAGCTGGGGAGTTGGGGGAGGGCCCTACAATGAGCAGTTCTTC,CASSWGVGGGPYNEQFF
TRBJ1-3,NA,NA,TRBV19,TGTGCCAGTAGTATGGTCGGGATCTCCGGGTCTGGAAACACCATATATTTT,CASSMVGISGSGNTIYF
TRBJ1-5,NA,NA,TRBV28,TGTGCCAGCAGTTTAACGTCAGTTTACAATCAGCCCCAGCATTTT,CASSLTSVYNQPQHF
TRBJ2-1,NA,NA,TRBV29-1,TGCAGCGGCGCGACAGACTACAATGAGCAGTTCTTC,CSGATDYNEQFF
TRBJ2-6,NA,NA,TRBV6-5,TGTGCCAGCACGGGGACAACTGGGGCCAACGTCCTGACTTTC,CASTGTTGANVLTF
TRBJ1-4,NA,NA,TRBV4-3,TGCGCCAGCAGCCAAAGGGGGGGGGTGAATGAAAAACTGTTTTTT,CASSQRGGVNEKLFF
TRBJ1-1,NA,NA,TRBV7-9,TGTGCCAGTACCGAGGTAGGGAACACTGAAGCTTTCTTT,CASTEVGNTEAFF
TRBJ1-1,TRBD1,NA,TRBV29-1,TGCAGCGCCCACAGGGGGCGGAGTGACACTGAAGCTTTCTTT,CSAHRGRSDTEAFF
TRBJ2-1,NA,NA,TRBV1,TGCACCAGCAGCCAACAACTAGCGGGAGTTTGTTCGGGCAATGAGCAGTTCTTC,CTSSQQLAGVCSGNEQFF
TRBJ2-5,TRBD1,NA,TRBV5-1,TGCGCCAGCAGCATGTCAGGGGGATGGGAGACCCAGTACTTC,CASSMSGGWETQYF
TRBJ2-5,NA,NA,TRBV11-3,TGTGCCAGCAGTTCTCGGTACCAAGAGACCCAGTACTTC,CASSSRYQETQYF
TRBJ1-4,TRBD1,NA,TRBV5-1,TGCGCCAGCAGCTCACAGGGGGCGGAAGAAAAACTGTTTTTT,CASSSQGAEEKLFF
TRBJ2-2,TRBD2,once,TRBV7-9,TGTGCCAGCAGCCTCGGGGGAGGGGACACCGGGGAGCTGTTTTTT,CASSLGGGDTGELFF
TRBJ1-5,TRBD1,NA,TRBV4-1,TGCGCCAGCAGCCAAGAGTCCAGGGGGGTGCGTAGCAATCAGCCCCAGCATTTT,CASSQESRGVRSNQPQHF
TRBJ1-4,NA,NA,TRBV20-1,TGCAGTGCTAGTTCACATGGGGGCGCGGTTGAAAAACTGTTTTTT,CSASSHGGAVEKLFF
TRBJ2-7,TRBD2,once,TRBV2,TGTGCCAGCACTACCCAGAGGATAGCGGGAGGCTACGAGCAGTACTTC,CASTTQRIAGGYEQYF
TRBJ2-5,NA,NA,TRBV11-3,TGTGCCAGCAGCTTAGATACCGCAAGGGGCCAAGAGACCCAGTACTTC,CASSLDTARGQETQYF
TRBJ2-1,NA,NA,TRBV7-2,TGTGCCAGCAGCTCAGAACGCAGGGGTGAGCAGTTCTTC,CASSSERRGEQFF
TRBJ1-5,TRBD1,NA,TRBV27,TGTGCCAGCAGCCCGTACGGGACAGACAATCAGCCCCAGCATTTT,CASSPYGTDNQPQHF
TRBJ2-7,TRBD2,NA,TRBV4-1,TGCGCCAGCAGCCATTATCCGGGACTAGCGTCCTACGAGCAGTACTTC,CASSHYPGLASYEQYF
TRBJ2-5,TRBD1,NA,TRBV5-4,TGTGCCAGCAGCGCTCGGGACAGGGTAGCGGAGACCCAGTACTTC,CASSARDRVAETQYF
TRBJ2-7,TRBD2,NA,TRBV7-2,TGTGCCAGCAGCTTAGGAGGCGTGCTAGCGGGACTGTACGAGCAGTACTTC,CASSLGGVLAGLYEQYF
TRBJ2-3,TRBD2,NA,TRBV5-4,TGTGCCAGCAGCTTGGGGAGCGGGGGGGCCGCAGATACGCAGTATTTT,CASSLGSGGAADTQYF
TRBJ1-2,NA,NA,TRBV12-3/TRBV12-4,TGTGCCAGCAGCCTACAGGGATCATATGGCTACACCTTC,CASSLQGSYGYTF
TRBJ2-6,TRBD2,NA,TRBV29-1,TGCAGCGTTGCCCGGGGGGGGACTGGGGCCAACGTCCTGACTTTC,CSVARGGTGANVLTF
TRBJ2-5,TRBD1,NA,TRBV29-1,TGCAGCGTTGATCCACAGGGGGCGAAAGAGGAGACCCAGTACTTC,CSVDPQGAKEETQYF
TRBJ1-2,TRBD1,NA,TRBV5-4,TGTGCCAGCAGCTTAAAGGGGACAGCGGGCTATGGCTACACCTTC,CASSLKGTAGYGYTF
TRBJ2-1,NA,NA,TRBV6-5,TGTGCCAGCAGCCGAGGACAGTTCGGAAATGAGCAGTTCTTC,CASSRGQFGNEQFF
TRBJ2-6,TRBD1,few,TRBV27,TGTGCCAGCAGTTTAGGAACAGGGGATCCTGGGGCCAACGTCCTGACTTTC,CASSLGTGDPGANVLTF
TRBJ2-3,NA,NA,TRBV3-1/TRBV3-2,TGTGCCAGCAGCCAGGAAACAGGGACCGATACGCAGTATTTT,CASSQETGTDTQYF
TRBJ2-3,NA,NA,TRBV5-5,TGTGCCAGCAGCTTGGGGACTAATGTTGGCACAGATACGCAGTATTTT,CASSLGTNVGTDTQYF